Below are 27 T cell receptor beta chains sequenced from a single sample in a study of T cell changes during pregnancy in multiple sclerosis. Profiled with immunoSEQ multiplex PCR; TCRdb holds only in-frame clones, not every one. The repertoire holds tens of thousands of clones, with about nine tenths as singletons. The specimen comprised peripheral blood, sampled in the first trimester of pregnancy. The source of these receptors is a female donor in good health, enrolled as a control in a pregnancy study.

The DNA for the CDR3 is TGTGCCAGCAGCTTTGACAGGGGTTCCCCCTACGAGCAGTACTTC. Amino acid sequence: CASSFDRGSPYEQYF. The rearrangement joins TRBV5-6 to TRBJ2-7; the match to TRBD1 covers 8 bases. The CDR3 covers 15 residues. Germline values: CDR1 SGHDT, CDR2 YYEEEE. V was clipped by 2 bases and J by 2 bases; unmatched bases: 6.

This sequence joins TRBV28 and TRBJ2-7, with 7 bases fitting TRBD2. The trim removed 10 bases at V and 3 bases at J, leaving 12 bases unmatched. This CDR3 is built from 14 residues. Germline CDR1 reads MDHEN; CDR2 reads SYDVKM. The DNA for the CDR3 is TGTGCCATCCAAAGGCGGGGGTCGAACTACGAGCAGTACTTC. Amino acid sequence: CAIQRRGSNYEQYF.

This clone was seen a handful of times. The chain joins TRBV5-4 to TRBJ1-1; no clear D gene. The germline V and J ends were trimmed by 0 bases and 4 bases, with 7 bases remaining between them. The CDR3 sequence is 13 residues long. CDR1 SGHNT and CDR2 YYREEE come from the germline V gene (reference sequence). The CDR3 here is CASSLERGTEAFF. CDR3 bases: TGTGCCAGCAGCTTGGAGCGAGGCACTGAAGCTTTCTTT.

At least ten counts were recorded for this clone. V usage is TRBV9 and J usage is TRBJ1-1; no definite D call. Germline V CDR1 and CDR2: SGDLS, YYNGEE. This CDR3 has 13 residues. V lost 2 bases to trimming and J lost 7 bases, with 12 bases between them. The CDR3 DNA sequence: TGTGCCAGCAGCGTGGGAGTCTCAGGTGAAGCTTTCTTT. This encodes CASSVGVSGEAFF.

The chain is built from TRBV18 and TRBJ2-1; a weak D match, TRBD1 (5 bases). Trimming cost V 4 bases and J 10 bases, with 11 bases left between them. From germline, CDR1 is KGHSH and CDR2 LQKENI. CDR3 length: 12 amino acids. The CDR3 loop reads CASSLRASEQFF. The CDR3 nucleotides are TGTGCCAGCTCACTCAGGGCATCCGAGCAGTTCTTC.

V usage is TRBV5-4 and J usage is TRBJ2-1; 9 positions match TRBD2. The germline CDR1 and CDR2 sequences are SGHNT and YYREEE (reference sequence). This CDR3 comprises 14 residues. The V segment lost 0 bases and the J segment 5 bases; nucleotides outside the gene matches: 0. CDR3 protein: CASSLVAGDNEQFF. The CDR3 DNA is TGTGCCAGCAGCTTGGTAGCGGGGGACAATGAGCAGTTCTTC. Looking up the rest from reference TRBV5-4 and TRBJ2-1 gives the full variable domain: ETGVTQSPTHLIKTRGQQVTLRCSSQSGHNTVSWYQQALGQGPQFIFQYYREEENGRGNFPPRFSGLQFPNYSSELNVNALELDDSALYLCASSLVAGDNEQFFGPGTRLTVL.

This chain links TRBV6-6 with TRBJ1-1; D is unresolved. This CDR3 comprises 13 residues. V lost 6 bases to trimming and J lost 1 base, with 9 bases between them. Germline values: CDR1 MNHNY, CDR2 SVGAGI (reference sequence). The CDR3: CASSHTENTEAFF. The DNA of the CDR3 is TGTGCCAGCAGCCACACAGAGAACACTGAAGCTTTCTTT.

The chain links TRBV6-5 to TRBJ1-2; a weak D match, TRBD1 (6 bases). CDR1 and CDR2 (germline): MNHEY, SVGAGI. The CDR3 is made up of 16 amino acids. V was trimmed by 4 bases and J by 4 bases, leaving 19 bases between them. This chain's CDR3 is CASSSQGPRMSYGYTF. In nucleotides, the CDR3 is TGTGCCAGCAGTTCACAGGGACCCCGAATGAGCTATGGCTACACCTTC.

The chain uses TRBV28 and TRBJ1-5; D unclear. CDR3 length: 13 residues. The germline V and J ends were trimmed by 7 bases and 2 bases, with 9 bases remaining between them. CDR1 and CDR2 from the germline V gene are MDHEN and SYDVKM. The CDR3 region is CASIPAGNQPQHF. The CDR3 nucleotides read TGTGCCAGCATTCCGGCGGGCAATCAGCCCCAGCATTTT.

This chain joins TRBV18 and TRBJ2-7; D not resolved. The CDR3 runs 13 residues. The germline V gene encodes CDR1 KGHSH and CDR2 LQKENI. V lost 3 bases and J lost 0, with 6 bases in between. The CDR3 loop reads CASSPASSYEQYF. DNA for the CDR3: TGTGCCAGCTCACCGGCCAGCTCCTACGAGCAGTACTTC.

This clone was observed a single time. The chain recombines TRBV2 with TRBJ1-2; possibly TRBD1 for D (6 bases). This CDR3 comprises 15 residues. The germline V gene encodes CDR1 SNHLY and CDR2 FYNNEI. V was trimmed by 5 bases and J by 0 bases, leaving 13 bases between them. The CDR3 DNA reads TGTGCCAGCAGTAAGGGACATACCTCTAACTATGGCTACACCTTC. Amino acids: CASSKGHTSNYGYTF.

This clone was recorded once. This chain uses TRBV7-9 with TRBJ2-7; no clear D. The CDR3 consists of 12 residues. Per germline, CDR1 SEHNR and CDR2 FQNEAQ (reference sequence). The V end was cut by 1 base, the J end by 10 bases, with 11 bases between. For the CDR3, the DNA is TGTGCCAGCAGCTTAGAACAGCCGAGCCAGTACTTC. Amino acid sequence: CASSLEQPSQYF.

This chain connects TRBV7-9 to TRBJ2-7; the D gene is possibly TRBD1 (6 bases). The CDR3 runs 12 residues. Germline values: CDR1 SEHNR, CDR2 FQNEAQ (reference sequence). With 8 bases removed from V and 4 bases from J, the gap between germline ends came to 12 bases. The DNA of the CDR3 is TGTGCCAGCGGCTACCAGGGGTACGAGCAGTACTTC. Residues: CASGYQGYEQYF.

This chain joins TRBV6-6 and TRBJ2-7; tentatively, D is TRBD1 (6 bases). CDR1 and CDR2 from the germline V gene are MNHNY and SVGAGI (reference sequence). V was trimmed by 5 bases and J by 4 bases, leaving 12 bases between them. The CDR3 has 13 residues. The CDR3, as DNA: TGTGCCAGCAGTCCTGGACAGTTTTACGAGCAGTACTTC. It translates to CASSPGQFYEQYF.

This clone has a handful of counts. This sequence joins TRBV6-1 and TRBJ1-4; tentative D call: TRBD1 (6 bases). CDR3 length equals 15 residues. Trimming stripped 8 bases from V and 2 bases from J, with 15 bases between. Germline assignment: CDR1 MNHNS and CDR2 SASEGT. CDR3 coding DNA: TGTGCCAGCGGGGAGGGGGTGGGCACTAATGAAAAACTGTTTTTT. The encoded protein is CASGEGVGTNEKLFF.

The genes are TRBV28 and TRBJ2-5; possible D gene TRBD2, 6 bases. This CDR3 spans 15 amino acids. CDR1 is MDHEN and CDR2 is SYDVKM in the germline V gene. V was trimmed by 10 bases and J by 5 bases, leaving 23 bases between them. The CDR3 sequence: CAITPHGGPRETQYF. In DNA, the CDR3 is TGTGCCATAACCCCGCACGGAGGGCCTCGCGAGACCCAGTACTTC. The entire variable domain, with the rest obtained from reference TRBV28 and TRBJ2-5, is as follows: DVKVTQSSRYLVKRTGEKVFLECVQDMDHENMFWYRQDPGLGLRLIYFSYDVKMKEKGDIPEGYSVSREKKERFSLILESASTNQTSMYLCAITPHGGPRETQYFGPGTRLLVL.

This chain connects TRBV30 to TRBJ1-1; the D is unclear. The germline CDR1 and CDR2 sequences are GTSNPN and SVGIG (reference sequence). The CDR3 contains 12 residues. Trimming took off 2 bases at V and 6 bases at J, with 10 bases between the two ends. The CDR3 bases are TGTGCCTGGAGTCCGGGCGGGCCTGAAGCTTTCTTT. As protein: CAWSPGGPEAFF.

This clone has just a few counts. This sequence joins TRBV2 and TRBJ1-2, with D possibly being TRBD1 (5 bases). Germline V CDR1 and CDR2: SNHLY, FYNNEI. The CDR3 is 13 residues long. Between the trimmed V and J ends, which lost 4 bases and 6 bases, there was a span of 12 bases. CDR3 residues: CASSGGTVNGYTF. The CDR3 DNA follows: TGTGCCAGCAGTGGCGGGACCGTTAATGGCTACACCTTC.

The V gene is TRBV6-5, the J gene TRBJ1-2, with 7 bases that match TRBD1. This CDR3 is 15 amino acids long. V was clipped by 1 base and J by 8 bases; unmatched bases: 10. Germline V gene lookup returns CDR1 MNHEY and CDR2 SVGAGI. The CDR3 is CASSYLKPDREGYTF. In DNA, the CDR3 is TGTGCCAGCAGTTACTTGAAACCTGACAGGGAGGGCTACACCTTC.

V and J are TRBV18 and TRBJ2-6; the D is unclear. Trimming cost V 1 base and J 0 bases, with 7 bases left between them. This CDR3 comprises 16 residues. The germline V gene encodes CDR1 KGHSH and CDR2 LQKENI. CDR3 nucleotide sequence: TGTGCCAGCTCACCACAGCCCATCTCTGGGGCCAACGTCCTGACTTTC. Residues: CASSPQPISGANVLTF.

The chain joins TRBV28 to TRBJ1-2; D is possibly TRBD1 (6 bases). Germline V lookup: CDR1 MDHEN, CDR2 SYDVKM. This CDR3 is 14 amino acids long. Trimming shortened V by 3 bases and J by 4 bases, and 12 bases separated the two germline ends. The DNA of the CDR3 is TGTGCCAGCAGTTTTCCGGGACAAATCTATGGCTACACCTTC. Amino acid sequence: CASSFPGQIYGYTF.

This sequence joins TRBV10-3 and TRBJ1-2; possible D gene TRBD1, 5 bases. V shed 0 bases and J shed 6 bases, with 14 bases lying between them. The CDR3 contains 15 residues. Germline lookup yields CDR1 ENHRY and CDR2 SYGVKD. The DNA of the CDR3 is TGTGCCATCAGTGAGTCGGGGGGGTTTAGGGATGGCTACACCTTC. Translated: CAISESGGFRDGYTF.

The rearrangement joins TRBV21-1 to TRBJ2-7; the listed D gene, TRBD2, was not tested against the DNA. TRBV21-1 is flagged as a pseudogene. The CDR3 covers 13 residues. Here the CDR3 reads CASTKLGDYEQYF. CDR3 DNA: TGTGCCAGCACGAAACTGGGAGATTACGAGCAGTACTTC.

The CDR3 DNA reads as TGCAGCGTTGGGGGGACAGGGAACACCGGGGAGCTGTTTTTT. Translation gives CSVGGTGNTGELFF. V usage is TRBV29-1 and J usage is TRBJ2-2; 8 bases map to TRBD1. V was clipped by 4 bases and J by 1 base; unmatched bases: 2. The germline V gene encodes CDR1 SQVTM and CDR2 ANQGSEA. The CDR3 has 14 amino acids.

The chain joins TRBV7-3 to TRBJ1-6; 7 bases are a match to TRBD1. V shed 10 bases, J shed 7 bases, and the junction held 7 bases outside the gene matches. The CDR3 extends over 13 amino acids. Germline V gene lookup returns CDR1 SGHTA and CDR2 FQGTGA. CDR3 residues: CATSTGLNSPLHF. The CDR3 DNA sequence: TGTGCCACCTCGACAGGGCTAAATTCACCCCTCCACTTT. Together with reference TRBV7-3 and TRBJ1-6, the CDR3 gives the full variable domain: GAGVSQTPSNKVTEKGKYVELRCDPISGHTALYWYRQSLGQGPEFLIYFQGTGAADDSGLPNDRFFAVRPEGSVSTLKIQRTERGDSAVYLCATSTGLNSPLHFGNGTRLTVT.

The chain couples TRBV28 to TRBJ1-4; possible D gene TRBD1, 5 bases. Trimming removed 7 bases from V and 6 bases from J, with 9 bases in between. The CDR3 runs to 12 residues. Germline assignment: CDR1 MDHEN and CDR2 SYDVKM. CDR3 in amino acids: CASKQGYEKLFF. CDR3 DNA sequence: TGTGCCAGCAAGCAGGGTTATGAAAAACTGTTTTTT. Supplemented by reference TRBV28 and TRBJ1-4, the full variable domain reads DVKVTQSSRYLVKRTGEKVFLECVQDMDHENMFWYRQDPGLGLRLIYFSYDVKMKEKGDIPEGYSVSREKKERFSLILESASTNQTSMYLCASKQGYEKLFFGSGTQLSVL.

This clone was observed once. The rearrangement links TRBV28 to TRBJ1-2; no firm D call. This CDR3 has 13 amino acids. The germline CDR1 and CDR2 sequences are MDHEN and SYDVKM. The V end lost 6 bases, the J end lost 1 base, and 9 bases lay between the germline ends. The CDR3 DNA reads TGTGCCAGCAGCCCCAGGTTTAACTATGGCTACACCTTC. This sequence encodes CASSPRFNYGYTF.